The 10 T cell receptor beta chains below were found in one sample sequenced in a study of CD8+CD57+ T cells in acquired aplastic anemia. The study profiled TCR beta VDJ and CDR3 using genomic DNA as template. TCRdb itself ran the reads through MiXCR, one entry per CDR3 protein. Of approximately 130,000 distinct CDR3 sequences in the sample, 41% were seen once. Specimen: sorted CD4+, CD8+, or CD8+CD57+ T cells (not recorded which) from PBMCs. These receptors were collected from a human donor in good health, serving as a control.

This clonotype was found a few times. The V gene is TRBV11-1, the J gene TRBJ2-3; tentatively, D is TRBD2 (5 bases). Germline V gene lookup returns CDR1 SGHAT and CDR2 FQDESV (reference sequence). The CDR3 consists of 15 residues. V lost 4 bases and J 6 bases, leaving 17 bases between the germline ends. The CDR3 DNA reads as TGTGCCAGCAGCTCCCGAGAGGGCTCGGTCGATACGCAGTATTTT. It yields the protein CASSSREGSVDTQYF.

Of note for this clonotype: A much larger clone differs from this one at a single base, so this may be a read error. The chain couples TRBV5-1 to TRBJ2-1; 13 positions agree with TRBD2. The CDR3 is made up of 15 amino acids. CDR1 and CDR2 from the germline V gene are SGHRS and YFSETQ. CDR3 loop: CASRTSGGAWNEQLF. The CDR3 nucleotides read TGCGCCAGCAGAACTAGCGGGGGGGCGTGGAATGAGCAGCTCTTC. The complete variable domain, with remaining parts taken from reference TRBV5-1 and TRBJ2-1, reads KAGVTQTPRYLIKTRGQQVTLSCSPISGHRSVSWYQQTPGQGLQFLFEYFSETQRNKGNFPGRFSGRQFSNSRSEMNVSTLELGDSALYLCASRTSGGAWNEQLFGPGTRLTVL.

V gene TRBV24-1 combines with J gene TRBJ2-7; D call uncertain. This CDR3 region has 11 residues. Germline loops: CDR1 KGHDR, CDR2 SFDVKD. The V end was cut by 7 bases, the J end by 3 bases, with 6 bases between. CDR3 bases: TGTGCCACCAGGTCGGGCTACGAGCAGTACTTC. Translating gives CATRSGYEQYF.

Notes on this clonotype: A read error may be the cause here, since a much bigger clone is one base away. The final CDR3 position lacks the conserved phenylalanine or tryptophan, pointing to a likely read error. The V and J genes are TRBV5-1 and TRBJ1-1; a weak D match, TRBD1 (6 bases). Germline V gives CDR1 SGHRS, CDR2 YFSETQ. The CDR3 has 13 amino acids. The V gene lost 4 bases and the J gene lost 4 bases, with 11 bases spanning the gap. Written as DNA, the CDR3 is TGCGCCAGCAGCCCACAGGGTGCCACTGAAGCTTTCCTT. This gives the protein CASSPQGATEAFL.

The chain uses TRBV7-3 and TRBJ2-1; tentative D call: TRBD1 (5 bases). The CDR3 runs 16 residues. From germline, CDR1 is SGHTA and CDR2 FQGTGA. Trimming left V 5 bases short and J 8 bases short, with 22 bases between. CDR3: CASSDRRVSHSYEQFF. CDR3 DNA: TGTGCCAGCAGCGACCGCAGGGTGAGTCATTCGTATGAGCAGTTCTTC. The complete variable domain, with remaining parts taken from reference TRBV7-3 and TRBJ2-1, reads GAGVSQTPSNKVTEKGKYVELRCDPISGHTALYWYRQSLGQGPEFLIYFQGTGAADDSGLPNDRFFAVRPEGSVSTLKIQRTERGDSAVYLCASSDRRVSHSYEQFFGPGTRLTVL.

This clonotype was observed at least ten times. DNA for the CDR3: TGTGCCAGTAGTACTCCTGTCAGGCCTGGAAACACCATATATTTT. It encodes CASSTPVRPGNTIYF. The chain recombines TRBV19 with TRBJ1-3, with no clear D. This CDR3 contains 15 residues. Trimming stripped 4 bases from V and 2 bases from J, with 12 bases between. Germline V gives CDR1 LNHDA, CDR2 SQIVND (reference sequence).

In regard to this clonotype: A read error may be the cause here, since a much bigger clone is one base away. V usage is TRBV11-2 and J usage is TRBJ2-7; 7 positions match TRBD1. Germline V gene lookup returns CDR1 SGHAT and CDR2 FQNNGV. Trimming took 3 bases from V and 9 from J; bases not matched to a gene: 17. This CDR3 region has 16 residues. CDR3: CASSFPPDRNSHGQYF. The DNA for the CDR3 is TGTGCCAGCAGCTTCCCGCCGGACAGGAATTCCCACGGGCAGTACTTC.

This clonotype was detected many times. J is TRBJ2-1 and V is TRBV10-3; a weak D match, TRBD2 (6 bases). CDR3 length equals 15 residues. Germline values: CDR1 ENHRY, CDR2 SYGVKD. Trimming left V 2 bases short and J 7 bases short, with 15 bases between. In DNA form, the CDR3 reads TGTGCCATCAGTGAGGGTATGGAGGGAAGAAATGAGCAGTTCTTC. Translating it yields CAISEGMEGRNEQFF.

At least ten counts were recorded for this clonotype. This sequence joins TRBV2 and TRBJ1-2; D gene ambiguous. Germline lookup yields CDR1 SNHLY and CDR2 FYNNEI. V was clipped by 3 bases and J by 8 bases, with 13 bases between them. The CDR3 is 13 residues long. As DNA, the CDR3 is TGTGCCAGCAGTGACCTGGGGAGAAGCGGCTACACCTTC. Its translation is CASSDLGRSGYTF.

The CDR3 sequence: CASSPLSGKDLDTQYF. The CDR3, as DNA: TGTGCCAGCAGTCCCCTCAGCGGGAAGGATTTGGATACGCAGTATTTT. This chain connects TRBV27 to TRBJ2-3; 7 bases line up with TRBD2. This CDR3 region has 16 residues. J lost 6 bases, V lost 5 bases, and 14 bases had no gene match. Germline CDR1 is MNHEY and CDR2 is SMNVEV (reference sequence).